The rows below give T cell receptor beta chains drawn from one sample of a study of PD-L1 blockade in urothelial cancer. Assay used: immunoSEQ multiplex PCR; TCRdb lists only in-frame clones, some missing. The sample lists approximately 55,000 clones; about 86% were seen once. The sample here was PBMCs, taken around atezolizumab (anti-PD-L1) treatment. The receptor source for this set is a man aged 55 to 70 with urothelial cancer. CDR3s include the opening cysteine and the closing phenylalanine or tryptophan. D genes are given only for firm matches. Only some rows state a clone size, as once, few, many or a class for expanded clones.

J | size | V | D | DNA | CDR3
TRBJ2-2 | . | TRBV5-1 | . | TGCGCCAGCAGCTTGGGGGCAGGATCAACCGGGGAGCTGTTTTTT | CASSLGAGSTGELFF
TRBJ1-1 | . | TRBV5-4 | . | TGTGCCAGCAGCTTGGAGACAGGGAACACTGAAGCTTTCTTT | CASSLETGNTEAFF
TRBJ2-5 | . | TRBV5-4 | TRBD1 | TGTGCCAGCAGCTGGGACAGGGGTATAGAGACCCAGTACTTC | CASSWDRGIETQYF
TRBJ1-3 | . | TRBV6-6 | TRBD1 | TGTGCCAGCAGCCCTTCCGGGACAGGCGGAAACACCATATATTTT | CASSPSGTGGNTIYF
TRBJ2-1 | once | TRBV4-3 | . | TGCGCCAGCAGCCAAGACCCGGAGGAAGAGCAGTTCTTC | CASSQDPEEEQFF
TRBJ1-1 | . | TRBV18 | . | TGTGCCAGCTCACCAGAAGGGGGTGCGAACACTGAAGCTTTCTTT | CASSPEGGANTEAFF
TRBJ1-2 | . | TRBV6-6 | . | TGTGCCAGCAGTGGGGGGTATGGCTACACCTTC | CASSGGYGYTF
TRBJ2-5 | . | TRBV30 | . | TGTGCCTGGGGAAGGAGGGGACCCGAAACTAAGGGAGAGACCCAGTACTTC | CAWGRRGPETKGETQYF
TRBJ2-1 | few | TRBV5-1 | . | TGCGCCAGCAGCTGGCTAGCAGAGGGTGAGCAGTTCTTC | CASSWLAEGEQFF
TRBJ2-3 | once | TRBV5-1 | . | TGCGCCAGCAGCGGGGGGGGCCCAGATACGCAGTATTTT | CASSGGGPDTQYF
TRBJ2-7 | . | TRBV12-5 | TRBD1 | TGTGCTAGTGGTTTGGGAGACAGGGACGAGCAGTACTTC | CASGLGDRDEQYF
TRBJ2-1 | . | TRBV5-1 | TRBD2 | TGCGCCAGCAGCTTGGCGCTAGCGGGAGGGAATGAGCAGTTCTTC | CASSLALAGGNEQFF
TRBJ2-1 | . | TRBV28 | TRBD2 | TGTGCCAGCAGTTGGGGACTAGCGGGAGGCGATGAGCAGTTCTTC | CASSWGLAGGDEQFF
TRBJ2-7 | . | TRBV6-4 | TRBD1 | TGTGCCAGCAGTGATATACCCACAGGGGCCCCCTACGAGCAGTACTTC | CASSDIPTGAPYEQYF
TRBJ2-3 | . | TRBV5-6 | TRBD2 | TGTGCCAGCAGCTTGGGGACTAGCGGGACGGATACGCAGTATTTT | CASSLGTSGTDTQYF
TRBJ2-7 | . | TRBV4-3 | . | TGCGCCAGCAGCCAAGATAATGACAAGTCCTACGAGCAGTACTTC | CASSQDNDKSYEQYF
TRBJ1-4 | . | TRBV4-1 | . | TGCGCCAGCAGCCAAGAAAGGGGCTTGGGAAAACTGTTTTTT | CASSQERGLGKLFF
TRBJ2-1 | few | TRBV29-1 | . | TGCAGCGTTGAAGACACGGGTGAGCAGTTCTTC | CSVEDTGEQFF
TRBJ2-7 | . | TRBV6-4 | . | TGTGCCAGCATCATGGGGACAAGCTTTTACGAGCAGTACTTC | CASIMGTSFYEQYF
TRBJ1-1 | . | TRBV14 | . | TGTGCCAGCAGCCAAGAGCACGGCGGAGCTTTCTTT | CASSQEHGGAFF
TRBJ2-7 | . | TRBV9 | . | TGTGCCAGCAGCCCCGGGACTCCGAGCTCCTACGAGCAGTACTTC | CASSPGTPSSYEQYF
TRBJ1-1 | few | TRBV29-1 | . | TGCAGCGTCCACCCAGGTCACGCTGAAGCTTTCTTT | CSVHPGHAEAFF
TRBJ2-1 | . | TRBV30 | . | TGTGCCTGGCGAAAAGATAGTTACAATGAGCAGTTCTTC | CAWRKDSYNEQFF
TRBJ2-2 | . | TRBV7-2 | . | TGTGCCAGCAGTCCGGCGGTGAAAAACGGGGAGCTGTTTTTT | CASSPAVKNGELFF
TRBJ2-7 | once | TRBV5-1 | . | TGCGCCAGCAGCTTATATGACAGCCCGATCTACGAGCAGTACTTC | CASSLYDSPIYEQYF
TRBJ2-7 | . | TRBV30 | TRBD1 | TGTGCCTGGAGTGTAGGGACAGGGGGCGTAGGACCCTACGAGCAGTACTTC | CAWSVGTGGVGPYEQYF
TRBJ2-1 | once | TRBV4-2 | TRBD1 | TGTGCCAGCAGCCAAAGGCCGGGACAGGGAAATGAGCAGTTCTTC | CASSQRPGQGNEQFF
TRBJ1-2 | . | TRBV7-8 | . | TGTGCCAGCAGCCTCGGACTATCCTATGGCTACACCTTC | CASSLGLSYGYTF
TRBJ2-5 | many | TRBV19 | TRBD2 | TGTGCCAGTAGCGAACGGGAGGTACAAGAGACCCAGTACTTC | CASSEREVQETQYF
TRBJ2-7 | . | TRBV6-1 | TRBD2 | TGTGCCAGCAGTATTACGACTAGCGGATCCTACGAGCAGTACTTC | CASSITTSGSYEQYF
TRBJ2-3 | . | TRBV7-8 | TRBD2 | TGTGCCAGCAGCGTCCAGATAGCGGGGGGCACAGATACGCAGTATTTT | CASSVQIAGGTDTQYF
TRBJ1-1 | . | TRBV5-1 | . | TGCGCCAGCAGCTTGGTGTGGGGGCTGGGGACTGAAGCTTTCTTT | CASSLVWGLGTEAFF
TRBJ1-2 | once | TRBV25-1 | TRBD1 | TGTGCCAGCAGTCCCCGGGACAGGGGCAACTATGGCTACACCTTC | CASSPRDRGNYGYTF
TRBJ2-1 | . | TRBV6-5 | TRBD2 | TGTGCCAGCAGTAGGGCGGGGGGGATCTACAATGAGCAGTTCTTC | CASSRAGGIYNEQFF
TRBJ2-3 | . | TRBV4-3 | . | TGCGCCAGCAGCCAAGATGCGGGTTTCACAGATACGCAGTATTTT | CASSQDAGFTDTQYF
TRBJ1-2 | . | TRBV6-5 | TRBD1 | TGTGCCAGCAGTTACAGGGACAGGGGCTATGGCTACACCTTC | CASSYRDRGYGYTF
TRBJ2-1 | once | TRBV19 | . | TGTGCCAGTAGTATTTATCCTAGCGACTACAATGAGCAGTTCTTC | CASSIYPSDYNEQFF
TRBJ1-4 | . | TRBV28 | TRBD1 | TGTGCCAGCAGCAGAGCCGGGACAGGGAAGGGTGAAAAACTGTTTTTT | CASSRAGTGKGEKLFF
TRBJ2-1 | . | TRBV5-1 | TRBD2 | TGCGCCACCACCGGGGGGGAGCGCGATGAGCAGTTCTTC | CATTGGERDEQFF
TRBJ1-2 | . | TRBV27 | TRBD1 | TGTGCCAGCAGTTTATTGGGGGACAGTGGTAACTATGGCTACACCTTC | CASSLLGDSGNYGYTF
TRBJ1-6 | . | TRBV5-4 | TRBD1 | TGTGCCAGCAGCTGGGACAGGGTAAGAGGAAATTCACCCCTCCACTTT | CASSWDRVRGNSPLHF
TRBJ2-1 | . | TRBV9 | . | TGTGCCAGCAGCGCCGACAGCTCCTACAATGAGCAGTTCTTC | CASSADSSYNEQFF
TRBJ1-2 | . | TRBV5-6 | TRBD1 | TGTGCCAGCAGCACGGCCGGGACAGGGGGATATGGCTACACCTTC | CASSTAGTGGYGYTF
TRBJ1-1 | few | TRBV6-5 | . | TGTGCCAGCAGCCGCCGCGGCTCGAGAAACACTGAAGCTTTCTTT | CASSRRGSRNTEAFF
TRBJ1-5 | few | TRBV6-1 | . | TGTGCCAGCAGTCTCCGGCAGCCCCAGCATTTT | CASSLRQPQHF
TRBJ2-1 | . | TRBV9 | TRBD2 | TGTGCCAGCAGCGACGGCGGTCCTCATGATAGCGGGGTAGCCTACAATGAGCAGTTCTTC | CASSDGGPHDSGVAYNEQFF
TRBJ2-3 | . | TRBV6-6 | . | TGTGCCAGCAGAAACCAGGGCACAGATACGCAGTATTTT | CASRNQGTDTQYF
TRBJ1-3 | . | TRBV30 | . | TGTGCCTGGAACGGGGACTTTGGAAACACCATATATTTT | CAWNGDFGNTIYF
TRBJ1-4 | . | TRBV19 | . | TGTGCCAGTAGTATCGGCAGGAAGGAAAAACTGTTTTTT | CASSIGRKEKLFF
TRBJ1-3 | . | TRBV27 | . | TGTGCCACCTCTCAGAGGGGGACTGGAAACACCATATATTTT | CATSQRGTGNTIYF